This T cell receptor beta chain emerged from a study of glioma-infiltrating T cells. Findings and limits, study-wide: Non-neoplastic patients had below-expected tissue-blood divergence, while all gliomas exceeded expectation. Very few CDR3 sequences were shared between tissue and blood.

This clonotype showed up many times. Its antigen is unidentified. Amplification of TCR alpha and beta CDR3 regions from RNA used iRepertoire nested multiplex PCR. Tissue mRNA or PBMC total RNA, about 85-400 ng, went into one-step reverse transcription and amplification. MiXCR, applied by TCRdb to the multiplex PCR reads, yields one record per CDR3 protein. The sample holds about 89,000 distinct CDR3 sequences, under 30% seen once. The sequenced sample was glioma tissue, nonneoplastic brain tissue, or PBMCs (not recorded which). This sequence originates from a human donor with low-grade glioma or glioblastoma, undergoing nonglioma brain surgery, or in good health (not recorded which).

CDR3 amino acids: CASALQTSGSDTQYF. Here the CDR3 DNA reads TGTGCCAGCGCCCTTCAGACTAGCGGGTCAGATACGCAGTATTTT. The chain links TRBV7-6 to TRBJ2-3; TRBD2 matches 10 bases. The V segment lost 8 bases and the J segment 4 bases; nucleotides outside the gene matches: 9. CDR1 and CDR2 from the germline V gene are SGHVS and FNYEAQ. This CDR3 spans 15 amino acids.